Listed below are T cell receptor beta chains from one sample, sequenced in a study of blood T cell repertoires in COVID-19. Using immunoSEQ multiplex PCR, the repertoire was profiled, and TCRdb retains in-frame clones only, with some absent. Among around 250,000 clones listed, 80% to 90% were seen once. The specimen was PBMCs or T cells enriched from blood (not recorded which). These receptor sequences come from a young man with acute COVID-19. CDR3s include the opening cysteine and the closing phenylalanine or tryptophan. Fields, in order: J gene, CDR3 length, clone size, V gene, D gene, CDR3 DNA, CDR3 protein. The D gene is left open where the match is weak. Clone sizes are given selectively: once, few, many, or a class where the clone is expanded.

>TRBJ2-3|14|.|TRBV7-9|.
TGTGCCAGCAGCCCCCCCCTACGCACAGATACGCAGTATTTT
CASSPPLRTDTQYF
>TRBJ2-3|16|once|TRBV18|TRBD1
TGTGCCAGCTCACTAAACGATGGACAGGGCACAGATACGCAGTATTTT
CASSLNDGQGTDTQYF
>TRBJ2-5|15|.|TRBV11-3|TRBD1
TGTGCCAGCAGCTTAGCCGGGACAGGAGGAGAGACCCAGTACTTC
CASSLAGTGGETQYF
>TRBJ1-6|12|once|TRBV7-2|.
TGTGCCAGCAGCCCCCAGAATTCACCCCTCCACTTT
CASSPQNSPLHF
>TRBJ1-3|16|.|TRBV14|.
TGTGCCAGCAGGGGAGAGAGGCAGCTAACCGGAAACACCATATATTTT
CASRGERQLTGNTIYF
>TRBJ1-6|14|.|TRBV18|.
TGTGCCAGCTCACCCGTCCCGGGTAATTCACCCCTCCACTTT
CASSPVPGNSPLHF
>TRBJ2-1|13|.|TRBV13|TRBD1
TGTGCCAGCAGCCAGGGGACAGGGAGAGAGCAGTTCTTC
CASSQGTGREQFF
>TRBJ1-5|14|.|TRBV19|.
TGTGCCAGTAGTTCGTTGCAGATTGGTGAGCCCCAGCATTTT
CASSSLQIGEPQHF
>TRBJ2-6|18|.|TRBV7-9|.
TGTGCCAGCAGCTTAGGAGCAGTTGACAGCTCTGGGGCCAACGTCCTGACTTTC
CASSLGAVDSSGANVLTF
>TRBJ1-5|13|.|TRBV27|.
TGTGCCAGCAGTTTCAGGGGCGCCCAGCCCCAGCATTTT
CASSFRGAQPQHF
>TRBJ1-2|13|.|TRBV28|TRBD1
TGTGCCAGCAGTCCCCCGGGACAGATGGACTACACCTTC
CASSPPGQMDYTF
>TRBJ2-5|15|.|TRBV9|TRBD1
TGTGCCAGCAGCGTAGGGGACAGGCCTCAAGAGACCCAGTACTTC
CASSVGDRPQETQYF
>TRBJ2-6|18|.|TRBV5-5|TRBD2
TGTGCCAGCAGCTTGGCCGGGGAGGGTCGCTCTGGGGCCAACGTCCTGACTTTC
CASSLAGEGRSGANVLTF
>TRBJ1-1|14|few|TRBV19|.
TGTGCCAGTAGTATGGGCCAGGCGAACACTGAAGCTTTCTTT
CASSMGQANTEAFF
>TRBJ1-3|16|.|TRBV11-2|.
TGTGCCAGCAAGGCGGGGGCGCCTTTTCCTGGAAACACCATATATTTT
CASKAGAPFPGNTIYF
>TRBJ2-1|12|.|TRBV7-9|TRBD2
TGTGCCAGCAGCTTAGAGGGCGGGGGGCAGTTCTTC
CASSLEGGGQFF
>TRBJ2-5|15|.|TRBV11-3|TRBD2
TGTGCCAGCAGCTGGAGCGGGATCTTAGGAGAGACCCAGTACTTC
CASSWSGILGETQYF
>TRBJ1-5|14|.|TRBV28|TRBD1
TGTGCCAGCACCCTGGACAGGATAAATCAGCCCCAGCATTTT
CASTLDRINQPQHF
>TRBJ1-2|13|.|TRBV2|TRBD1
TGTGCCAGCAGAGGACAGGGGTTGAATGGCTACACCTTC
CASRGQGLNGYTF
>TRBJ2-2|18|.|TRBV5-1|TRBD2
TGTGCCAGCAGCTTGAGGGTAGGCGGGAGGCCGAACACCGGGGAGCTGTTTTTT
CASSLRVGGRPNTGELFF
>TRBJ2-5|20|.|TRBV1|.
TGCACCAGCAGCCCCCCTCCGGGAGTACTAATATGGCTTAACCAAGAGACCCAGTACTTC
CTSSPPPGVLIWLNQETQYF
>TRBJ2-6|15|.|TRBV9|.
TGTGCCAGCAGCGTATTCCTCTCTGGGGCCAACGTCCTGACTTTC
CASSVFLSGANVLTF
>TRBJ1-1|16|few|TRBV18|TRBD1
TGTGCCAGCTCACCAAAAGCACAGGGGAGGTGGACTGAAGCTTTCTTT
CASSPKAQGRWTEAFF
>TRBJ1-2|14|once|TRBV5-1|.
TGCGCCAGCACCCCAGGGGCGGCGAACTATGGCTACACCTTC
CASTPGAANYGYTF
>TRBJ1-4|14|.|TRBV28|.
TGTGCCAGCCGAAAGCCACCCGGAGGGGAAAAACTGTTTTTT
CASRKPPGGEKLFF
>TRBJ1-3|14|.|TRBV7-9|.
TGTGCCAGCAGCTTAGCAGGGGCTGGAAACACCATATATTTT
CASSLAGAGNTIYF
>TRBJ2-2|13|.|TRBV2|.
TGTGCCAGCATGGAGGGTAACACCGGGGAGCTGTTTTTT
CASMEGNTGELFF
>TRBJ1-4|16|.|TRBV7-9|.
TGTGCCAGCAGCCAGGGGACGGCCGCAACTAATGAAAAACTGTTTTTT
CASSQGTAATNEKLFF
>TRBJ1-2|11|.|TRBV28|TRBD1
TGTGCCAGCACGGACAGGGATGGCTACACCTTC
CASTDRDGYTF
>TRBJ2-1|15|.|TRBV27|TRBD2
TGTGCCAGCAGGCCCCTGCAGCGGGAGAAGAATGAGCAGTTCTTC
CASRPLQREKNEQFF
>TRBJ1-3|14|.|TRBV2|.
TGTGCCAGCAGTGACCCGGCGGCTGGAAACACCATATATTTT
CASSDPAAGNTIYF
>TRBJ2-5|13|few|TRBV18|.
TGTGCCAGCTCACCAAGCAGGCAAGAGACCCAGTACTTC
CASSPSRQETQYF
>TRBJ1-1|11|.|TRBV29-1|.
TGCAGCGTCCAACCGGGGATTGAAGCTTTCTTT
CSVQPGIEAFF
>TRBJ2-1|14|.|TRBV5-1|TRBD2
TGTGCCAGTCACACTAGCGGGAGAAACAATGAGCAGTTCTTC
CASHTSGRNNEQFF
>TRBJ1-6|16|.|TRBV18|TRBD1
TGTGCCAGCTCACCACAACAGGGGCCTCGGGATTCACCCCTCCACTTT
CASSPQQGPRDSPLHF
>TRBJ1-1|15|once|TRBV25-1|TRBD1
TGTGCCAGCAGTGAGGGGACAGACTCGAACACTGAAGCTTTCTTT
CASSEGTDSNTEAFF
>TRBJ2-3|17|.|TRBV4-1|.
TGCGCCAGCAGCCACCTTCCCAGGGGCCATGACACAGATACGCAGTATTTT
CASSHLPRGHDTDTQYF
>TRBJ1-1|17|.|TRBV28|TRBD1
TGTGCCAGCAGATACAGGGGAACGGGTTTTGTGAACACTGAAGCTTTCTTT
CASRYRGTGFVNTEAFF
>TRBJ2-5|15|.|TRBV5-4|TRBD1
TGTGCCAGCAGCCCGGGACAGGGGGCCCAAGAGACCCAGTACTTC
CASSPGQGAQETQYF
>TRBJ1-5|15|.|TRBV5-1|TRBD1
TGCGCCAGCAGCTTGTTGGGGGACAGTAATCAGCCCCAGCATTTT
CASSLLGDSNQPQHF
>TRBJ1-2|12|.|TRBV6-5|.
TGTGCCAGCGGAGAGTTTGACTATGGCTACACCTTC
CASGEFDYGYTF
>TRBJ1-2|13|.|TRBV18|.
TGTGCCAGCTCTTTTCGAGACGGAGATGGCTACACCTTC
CASSFRDGDGYTF
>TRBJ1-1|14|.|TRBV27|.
TGTGCCAGCAGGAACAAACAGATTAACACTGAAGCTTTCTTT
CASRNKQINTEAFF
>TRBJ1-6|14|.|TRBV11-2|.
TGTGCCAGCAGCCCAGGAGGGAGGAATTCACCCCTCCACTTT
CASSPGGRNSPLHF
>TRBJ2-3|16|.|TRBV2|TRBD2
TGTGCCAGCAGTGATCCCCGGGGGGGCGGTGCAGATACGCAGTATTTT
CASSDPRGGGADTQYF
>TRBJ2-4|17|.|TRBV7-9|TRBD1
TGTGCCAGCAGCTTACCCGACAGGGGGCTAGCCAAAAACATTCAGTACTTC
CASSLPDRGLAKNIQYF
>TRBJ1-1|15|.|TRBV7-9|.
TGTGCCAGCAGCTTAAACAGTGACCCCAACACTGAAGCTTTCTTT
CASSLNSDPNTEAFF
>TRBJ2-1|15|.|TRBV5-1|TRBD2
TGCGCCAGCAGCTTGGCTAGCGGGGGGGCCGCTGAGCAGTTCTTC
CASSLASGGAAEQFF
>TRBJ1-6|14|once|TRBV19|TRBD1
TGTGCCAGTAGAGGGACAGGGGTTACATCACCCCTCCACTTT
CASRGTGVTSPLHF
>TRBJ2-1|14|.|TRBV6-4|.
TGTGCCAGCAGTGATGGTGTGAAGTCCGGTGAGCAGTTCTTC
CASSDGVKSGEQFF